This T cell receptor (beta chain) stems from a study of blood T cell repertoires in COVID-19. The V and J ends lost 0 bases and 2 bases respectively, with 11 bases between them. The CDR3 consists of 15 residues. From germline, CDR1 is SGHRS and CDR2 YFSETQ. TCRdb's copy holds only in-frame clones and misses some; the assay was immunoSEQ multiplex PCR. The table lists roughly 120,000 clones, 65% to 90% of them singletons. J is TRBJ1-2 and V is TRBV5-1; D remains unclear. The TCR comes from a human donor in a cohort sampled during active COVID-19. Input material: peripheral blood. The CDR3 reads CASSLAADGNYGYTF. The CDR3 DNA reads as TGCGCCAGCAGCTTGGCAGCGGACGGGAACTATGGCTACACCTTC.